This T cell receptor (beta chain) came from a study of blood T cell repertoires in COVID-19 (dated by TCRdb to 2018 to 2020). For the wider study: Samples from collaborators originated in the United States, Italy and Spain and spanned both the acute and convalescent phases of COVID-19. The dataset comprised deeply sampled blood TCRbeta repertoires from subjects exposed to, actively infected with, or recovered from COVID-19. Samples were obtained from the ongoing ImmuneRACE study (first 160 participants) and from over 1,000 subjects provided by 6 global collaborators. The sample metadata nearly always contained a de-identified subject ID, COVID-19 status, age in years and sex. Where HLA class I and class II types were available, the types were taken from metadata supplied by the sample provider, not from assay-based typing. The material from the prospective study consisted of cDNA or gDNA derived from T cells, B-cell-depleted T cells, or PBMCs. The repertoires were released in a freely available public database intended as a resource for research on the immune response to SARS-CoV-2.

TCRbeta CDR3 regions were amplified from genomic DNA by means of the immunoSEQ Assay, a bias-controlled multiplex PCR. In the source study's methods: Within the assay, amplification of reference gene primers was used to estimate how many nucleated cells each sample contained. To quantify the absolute abundance of each unique TCRbeta CDR3 rearrangement, sequence reads were collapsed and filtered. For each sample, productive Simpson clonality was calculated as the square root of Simpson's diversity index over productive rearrangements. Imported from immuneACCESS, the table was reduced by TCRdb to in-frame sequences with V and J called. These copies leave out some clones; in studies compared against another copy, an unresolved V gene accounts for under half, and the cause of the remainder is not known. For V, J and clone size, that table is used; D and trimming come from the DNA. The sample profile shows tens of thousands of clones; 88% of them were found once. The ten largest account for roughly 29% of the sample.

On this clone itself: Its cognate antigen has yet to be identified. The input lacks base qualities; no much larger clone sits a single base away.

What the research found in general, with its limitations: Clinical and demographic metadata were provided uncurated, with the amount varying by source and participant.

The collaborating institutions used their own protocols to collect whole blood in K2EDTA tubes. For TCRbeta analysis, collaborator samples were shipped as frozen whole blood, as isolated PBMCs, or as DNA extracted from either sample type. The CDR3 holds 13 amino acids from the cysteine to the phenylalanine. Only the CDR3 part of the read is kept: 39 bases, read in frame from the first base. Trimming takes 1 base from V and 4 bases from J, and the germline ends sit 7 bases apart. The germline V gene yields MGHRA for CDR1 and YSYEKL for CDR2. The sequenced material came from peripheral blood. This clonotype was obtained from a man aged 50-60 years with acute or convalescent COVID-19. The chain uses TRBV4-1 and TRBJ1-1; the D gene is not confidently resolved. Here the CDR3 is given as CASSQVEATEAFF. The sequence in DNA is TGCGCCAGCAGCCAAGTAGAGGCCACTGAAGCTTTCTTT.